This T cell receptor beta chain comes out of a study of CD8 T cells in ankylosing spondylitis (TCRdb year 2017). The study in broad terms: The study profiled T cell receptor beta repertoires in healthy donors and ankylosing spondylitis patients to find disease-linked TCR variants. The full study cohort comprised 20 to 30 ankylosing spondylitis patients and some 110 healthy donors. Samples of peripheral blood were taken, and for ankylosing spondylitis patients, synovial fluid was collected as well.

Summary of the overall study and its limitations: Significant enrichment of the disease-linked clones was reported in matched synovial fluid samples from ankylosing spondylitis patients. Blood from ankylosing spondylitis patients appeared to be characterized by a TCR beta motif made up of under 10 highly homologous amino acid variants. The disease-linked clones showed a CD8+ phenotype and occurred at relatively low frequencies in peripheral blood. Some TCR beta motif variants had previously been reported in synovial fluid and blood of reactive arthritis patients, which suggested common disease-initiation mechanisms.

The run used an Illumina HiSeq 2500. TCR beta libraries were prepared by quantitative 5'-RACE with molecular barcodes. Under the source paper's analysis protocol: To identify disease-linked TCR variants, a new computational method was used, one built on a probabilistic model of VDJ rearrangement. The raw public data were reprocessed by TCRdb itself: fastp quality trimming at Q25, MiXCR clonotype calling, in-frame beta chains only. CDR3 protein sequences are deduplicated, and each keeps its most common genes and DNA. The V and J calls and clone size are TCRdb's, not the authors'. For this sample there are 150,000 to 200,000 distinct CDR3 sequences; approximately 20% appear just once. The ten top clones hold about 8.3% of the sample. Turning to this clonotype: Its recognized antigen is unknown. There are no base qualities to consult, and no much larger clone falls within one base.

Material for sequencing was blood, either unsorted or a sorted T cell fraction (not recorded which). The receptor was derived from a male donor with ankylosing spondylitis or in good health (not recorded which).

The CDR3 protein: CASRDRPYSNQPQHF. The nucleotide sequence reads as follows: TGTGCCAGCAGGGATCGACCGTATAGCAATCAGCCCCAGCATTTT. This sequence uses TRBV6-1 and TRBJ1-5; no D gene can be assigned with confidence. CDR1 and CDR2 are drawn from the germline V gene: MNHNS, SASEGT. There are 15 amino acids in the CDR3, from cysteine to phenylalanine inclusive. Just CDR3 DNA is preserved here, 45 bases in frame from base 1. V is cut by 6 bases and J by 0 bases, and the space between the germline ends is 12 bases.